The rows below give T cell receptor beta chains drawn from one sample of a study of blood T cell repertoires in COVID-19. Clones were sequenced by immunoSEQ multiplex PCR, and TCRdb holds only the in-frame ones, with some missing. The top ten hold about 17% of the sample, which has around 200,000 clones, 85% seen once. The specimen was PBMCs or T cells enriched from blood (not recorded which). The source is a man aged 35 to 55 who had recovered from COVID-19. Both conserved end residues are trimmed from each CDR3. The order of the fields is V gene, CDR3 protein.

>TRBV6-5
ASSYSAGQGAKAF
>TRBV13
ASSTLTSGTTDTQY
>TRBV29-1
SAQGLAGNYEQY
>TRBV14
ASSQSTGTSAYNEQF
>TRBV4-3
ASSPNGPGNYNSPLH
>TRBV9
ASSVDRNEKLF
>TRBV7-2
ASSLLLDGSGELF
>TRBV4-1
ASSQGQGSNQPQH
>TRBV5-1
ASSLDAAGGLTGELF
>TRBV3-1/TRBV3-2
ASSFTSGRAGETQY
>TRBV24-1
ATSVGSGDLNEQF
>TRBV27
ASSLRTGGIGGYT
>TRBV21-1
ASINFSRGQLSLSTDTQY
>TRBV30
AWSRRGGPTEAF
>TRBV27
ASSTGRGETQY
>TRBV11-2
ASSLEPSGSPLH
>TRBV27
ASSFGGAMNTEAF
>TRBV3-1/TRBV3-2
ASRRGQETQY
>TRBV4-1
ASSQRTGVIWENYGYT
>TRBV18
ASSRTRWGQGNTIY
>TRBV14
ASSLDSGHTDTQY
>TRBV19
ASTVTPTGTGGLNTIY
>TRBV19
ASSIMLGAVNTGELF
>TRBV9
ASSPGTWDTDTQY
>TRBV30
AWRTLGVVGTEAF
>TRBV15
ATSRYNNQETQY
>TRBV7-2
ASSLQAGGPRNIQY
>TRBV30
AWSLATGVATIY
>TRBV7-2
ASSWRSSYNEQF
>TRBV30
AWRRDEQY
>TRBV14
ASSQGPTGDGSWEQY
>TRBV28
ASSSQGRRQY
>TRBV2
ASSEDSSNQPQH
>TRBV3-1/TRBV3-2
ASSHRGANTEAF
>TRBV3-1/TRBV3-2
ASSHGHTEAF
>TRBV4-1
ASSHTLSDYEQY
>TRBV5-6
ASSLLREQY
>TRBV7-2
ASSPGVAGVTDTQY
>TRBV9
ASSGTSGRDHNEQF
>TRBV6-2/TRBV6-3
ASSLAGTFGTYEQY